This record looks at one TCR beta chain sequence and its context. The target antigen is unknown. This sample was taken from a study of cytomegalovirus exposure and HLA in healthy donors. Germline V gene data show CDR1 as SGHVS and CDR2 as FQNEAQ. With 5 bases removed from V and 0 bases from J, the gap between germline ends came to 5 bases. The CDR3 length is 13 residues. Points from the study as a whole: Cytomegalovirus association was listed for about 180 TCR beta chains.

Donors counted as nominally healthy when sampled, yet unrecorded immune exposures were likely. The PCR ran on 60 Vbeta and 13 Jbeta primers. Profiled with immunoSEQ multiplex PCR; TCRdb holds only in-frame clones, not every one. The sample's table shows 60,000 to 75,000 clones. The chain recombines TRBV7-8 with TRBJ1-5; D uncertain. This clonotype was sampled from a woman aged 25 to 39 in good health and CMV-seronegative. Material for sequencing was PBMCs. The CDR3 sequence is CASSEISNQPQHF. The CDR3 bases are TGTGCCAGCAGCGAGATTAGCAATCAGCCCCAGCATTTT.